The rows below give T cell receptor beta chains drawn from one sample of a study of blood T cell repertoires in COVID-19. Profiling relied on immunoSEQ multiplex PCR, and the TCRdb table lists in-frame clones only, not all of them. The table lists under 200,000 clones, 70% to 80% of them singletons. The sequencing sample was made of peripheral blood. The receptors derive from a man aged 60 to 75 with acute or convalescent COVID-19. The CDR3 runs from the conserved cysteine through the conserved F or W. Fields, in order: clone size, CDR3 length, D gene, J gene, V gene, CDR3 protein, CDR3 DNA. D genes are given only for firm matches. For some rows the clone size is stated as once, few or many, or as a class when expanded; others skip it.

clone size: once
CDR3 length: 13
D gene: -
J gene: TRBJ2-7
V gene: TRBV11-2
CDR3 protein: CASSLPGSYEQYF
CDR3 DNA: TGTGCCAGCAGCTTACCAGGCTCCTACGAGCAGTACTTC

clone size: -
CDR3 length: 16
D gene: -
J gene: TRBJ2-3
V gene: TRBV29-1
CDR3 protein: CSVEGGFKDTTDTQYF
CDR3 DNA: TGCAGCGTTGAAGGGGGCTTTAAAGATACCACAGATACGCAGTATTTT

clone size: -
CDR3 length: 17
D gene: -
J gene: TRBJ2-1
V gene: TRBV27
CDR3 protein: CASSSQGSGLPWGEQFF
CDR3 DNA: TGTGCCAGCAGTTCCCAGGGTTCTGGGCTACCTTGGGGTGAGCAGTTCTTC

clone size: -
CDR3 length: 13
D gene: -
J gene: TRBJ2-1
V gene: TRBV7-2
CDR3 protein: CASSLALRQEQFF
CDR3 DNA: TGTGCCAGCAGCTTAGCTCTTCGACAGGAGCAGTTCTTC

clone size: -
CDR3 length: 14
D gene: -
J gene: TRBJ1-1
V gene: TRBV7-2
CDR3 protein: CASSSTGLNTEAFF
CDR3 DNA: TGTGCCAGCAGCTCCACAGGGTTGAACACTGAAGCTTTCTTT

clone size: -
CDR3 length: 17
D gene: TRBD1
J gene: TRBJ1-1
V gene: TRBV29-1
CDR3 protein: CSVVGGGQGRSNTEAFF
CDR3 DNA: TGCAGCGTTGTAGGAGGGGGACAGGGCCGTTCGAACACTGAAGCTTTCTTT

clone size: -
CDR3 length: 11
D gene: -
J gene: TRBJ1-1
V gene: TRBV29-1
CDR3 protein: CSYRTNTEAFF
CDR3 DNA: TGCAGCTATCGGACTAACACTGAAGCTTTCTTT

clone size: -
CDR3 length: 13
D gene: TRBD1
J gene: TRBJ1-1
V gene: TRBV29-1
CDR3 protein: CSVQQGAGTEAFF
CDR3 DNA: TGCAGCGTACAACAGGGGGCAGGCACTGAAGCTTTCTTT

clone size: -
CDR3 length: 15
D gene: -
J gene: TRBJ1-3
V gene: TRBV7-2
CDR3 protein: CASSEGVAAGNTIYF
CDR3 DNA: TGTGCCAGCAGCGAAGGGGTGGCGGCTGGAAACACCATATATTTT

clone size: -
CDR3 length: 16
D gene: -
J gene: TRBJ2-3
V gene: TRBV5-6
CDR3 protein: CASSLVARGSTDTQYF
CDR3 DNA: TGTGCCAGCAGCTTGGTCGCCAGGGGAAGCACAGATACGCAGTATTTT

clone size: -
CDR3 length: 13
D gene: -
J gene: TRBJ2-3
V gene: TRBV18
CDR3 protein: CASSPDLTDTQYF
CDR3 DNA: TGTGCCAGCTCACCCGACTTAACGGATACGCAGTATTTT

clone size: -
CDR3 length: 13
D gene: -
J gene: TRBJ2-7
V gene: TRBV7-7
CDR3 protein: CASSPQVGYEQYF
CDR3 DNA: TGTGCTAGCAGCCCCCAGGTGGGCTACGAGCAGTACTTC

clone size: few
CDR3 length: 16
D gene: TRBD1
J gene: TRBJ2-2
V gene: TRBV10-1
CDR3 protein: CASSEGGTGKAGELFF
CDR3 DNA: TGCGCCAGCAGCGAGGGCGGGACAGGGAAGGCCGGGGAGCTGTTTTTT

clone size: -
CDR3 length: 14
D gene: TRBD1
J gene: TRBJ1-3
V gene: TRBV6-5
CDR3 protein: CASRLDRAGNTIYF
CDR3 DNA: TGTGCCAGCAGATTGGACAGGGCTGGAAACACCATATATTTT

clone size: -
CDR3 length: 12
D gene: -
J gene: TRBJ1-2
V gene: TRBV30
CDR3 protein: CAWSVLGGGYTF
CDR3 DNA: TGTGCCTGGAGTGTACTGGGGGGAGGCTACACCTTC

clone size: -
CDR3 length: 18
D gene: TRBD1
J gene: TRBJ1-5
V gene: TRBV5-1
CDR3 protein: CASSQIPGGAGGNQPQHF
CDR3 DNA: TGCGCCAGCAGCCAGATTCCAGGGGGCGCGGGTGGCAATCAGCCCCAGCATTTT

clone size: -
CDR3 length: 17
D gene: -
J gene: TRBJ2-6
V gene: TRBV4-1
CDR3 protein: CASSQRGRGSGANVLTF
CDR3 DNA: TGCGCCAGCAGCCAACGGGGCAGGGGCTCTGGGGCCAACGTCCTGACTTTC

clone size: -
CDR3 length: 12
D gene: -
J gene: TRBJ1-1
V gene: TRBV30
CDR3 protein: CAWTRNPTEAFF
CDR3 DNA: TGTGCCTGGACCAGGAATCCCACTGAAGCTTTCTTT

clone size: few
CDR3 length: 15
D gene: TRBD1
J gene: TRBJ1-2
V gene: TRBV4-3
CDR3 protein: CASSQDPTGGSGYTF
CDR3 DNA: TGCGCCAGCAGCCAGGACCCGACAGGGGGTTCTGGCTACACCTTC

clone size: -
CDR3 length: 15
D gene: TRBD2
J gene: TRBJ2-2
V gene: TRBV27
CDR3 protein: CASSATSVHGGELFF
CDR3 DNA: TGTGCCAGCAGTGCAACTAGCGTTCATGGCGGGGAGCTGTTTTTT

clone size: -
CDR3 length: 15
D gene: -
J gene: TRBJ2-3
V gene: TRBV18
CDR3 protein: CASSLETGSTDTQYF
CDR3 DNA: TGTGCCAGCTCACTTGAGACAGGTAGCACAGATACGCAGTATTTT

clone size: -
CDR3 length: 16
D gene: TRBD1
J gene: TRBJ1-4
V gene: TRBV19
CDR3 protein: CASALDRGAANEKLFF
CDR3 DNA: TGTGCCAGTGCTTTGGACAGGGGGGCGGCTAATGAAAAACTGTTTTTT

clone size: -
CDR3 length: 14
D gene: -
J gene: TRBJ1-1
V gene: TRBV9
CDR3 protein: CASSVGEINTEAFF
CDR3 DNA: TGTGCCAGCAGCGTAGGGGAGATAAACACTGAAGCTTTCTTT

clone size: few
CDR3 length: 15
D gene: -
J gene: TRBJ1-5
V gene: TRBV5-1
CDR3 protein: CASKWGVGSDQPQHF
CDR3 DNA: TGCGCCAGCAAATGGGGGGTAGGCTCTGATCAGCCCCAGCATTTT

clone size: -
CDR3 length: 14
D gene: TRBD1
J gene: TRBJ2-7
V gene: TRBV6-5
CDR3 protein: CASGTGTGVHEQYF
CDR3 DNA: TGTGCCAGCGGGACCGGGACAGGGGTCCACGAGCAGTACTTC

clone size: -
CDR3 length: 13
D gene: -
J gene: TRBJ1-2
V gene: TRBV7-2
CDR3 protein: CASSSLTNYGYTF
CDR3 DNA: TGTGCCAGCAGCTCTCTAACGAACTATGGCTACACCTTC

clone size: -
CDR3 length: 15
D gene: TRBD1
J gene: TRBJ2-7
V gene: TRBV2
CDR3 protein: CASSEEGDRSTEQYF
CDR3 DNA: TGTGCCAGCAGTGAAGAGGGGGACAGATCCACGGAGCAGTACTTC

clone size: few
CDR3 length: 15
D gene: -
J gene: TRBJ2-1
V gene: TRBV5-8
CDR3 protein: CASSFGAFSYNEQFF
CDR3 DNA: TGTGCCAGCAGCTTTGGGGCCTTCTCCTACAATGAGCAGTTCTTC

clone size: -
CDR3 length: 14
D gene: -
J gene: TRBJ2-1
V gene: TRBV24-1
CDR3 protein: CATSDLTRPNEQFF
CDR3 DNA: TGTGCCACCAGTGATTTGACGAGGCCGAATGAGCAGTTCTTC

clone size: -
CDR3 length: 16
D gene: -
J gene: TRBJ1-3
V gene: TRBV9
CDR3 protein: CASSSRQDHSGNTIYF
CDR3 DNA: TGTGCCAGCAGCTCCAGACAGGATCACTCTGGAAACACCATATATTTT

clone size: -
CDR3 length: 22
D gene: TRBD2
J gene: TRBJ2-1
V gene: TRBV9
CDR3 protein: CASSSRPRAGTSGGATLNEQFF
CDR3 DNA: TGTGCCAGCAGCTCCCGACCCCGGGCCGGGACTAGCGGGGGGGCTACTCTCAATGAGCAGTTCTTC

clone size: -
CDR3 length: 15
D gene: -
J gene: TRBJ2-1
V gene: TRBV11-3
CDR3 protein: CASSLGGPVTNEQFF
CDR3 DNA: TGTGCCAGCAGCTTAGGGGGGCCGGTTACCAATGAGCAGTTCTTC

clone size: -
CDR3 length: 15
D gene: -
J gene: TRBJ1-4
V gene: TRBV5-8
CDR3 protein: CASGLGESTNEKLFF
CDR3 DNA: TGTGCCAGCGGGTTGGGAGAATCAACTAATGAAAAACTGTTTTTT

clone size: -
CDR3 length: 14
D gene: -
J gene: TRBJ1-5
V gene: TRBV21-1
CDR3 protein: CASSKVCGAGTQHF
CDR3 DNA: TGTGCCAGCAGCAAAGTATGCGGAGCCGGGACCCAGCATTTT

clone size: once
CDR3 length: 16
D gene: -
J gene: TRBJ2-2
V gene: TRBV18
CDR3 protein: CASSPPSSPNTGELFF
CDR3 DNA: TGTGCCAGCTCACCTCCCTCAAGCCCGAACACCGGGGAGCTGTTTTTT

clone size: -
CDR3 length: 11
D gene: -
J gene: TRBJ1-1
V gene: TRBV30
CDR3 protein: CACYTGSEAFF
CDR3 DNA: TGTGCCTGTTATACAGGGAGTGAAGCTTTCTTT

clone size: -
CDR3 length: 19
D gene: TRBD1
J gene: TRBJ1-1
V gene: TRBV19
CDR3 protein: CASSRRIGQGARGNTEAFF
CDR3 DNA: TGTGCCAGTAGTCGACGCATCGGACAGGGGGCGAGAGGGAACACTGAAGCTTTCTTT

clone size: -
CDR3 length: 16
D gene: -
J gene: TRBJ2-5
V gene: TRBV5-5
CDR3 protein: CASSLGPRADQETQYF
CDR3 DNA: TGTGCCAGCAGCTTGGGTCCCAGGGCTGACCAAGAGACCCAGTACTTC

clone size: -
CDR3 length: 16
D gene: -
J gene: TRBJ2-3
V gene: TRBV15
CDR3 protein: CATSTRIGSGANTQYF
CDR3 DNA: TGTGCCACCAGCACTCGAATCGGTAGCGGAGCGAATACGCAGTATTTT

clone size: -
CDR3 length: 14
D gene: -
J gene: TRBJ1-1
V gene: TRBV6-1
CDR3 protein: CASSETRETPEAFF
CDR3 DNA: TGTGCCAGCAGTGAGACACGGGAAACACCTGAAGCTTTCTTT

clone size: -
CDR3 length: 17
D gene: TRBD2
J gene: TRBJ2-3
V gene: TRBV27
CDR3 protein: CASSLRTSGGRVDTQYF
CDR3 DNA: TGTGCCAGCAGTTTAAGGACTAGCGGGGGGCGAGTCGATACGCAGTATTTT

clone size: -
CDR3 length: 14
D gene: TRBD1
J gene: TRBJ2-7
V gene: TRBV19
CDR3 protein: CASTRTGGEYEQYF
CDR3 DNA: TGTGCCAGTACCCGGACAGGGGGCGAATACGAGCAGTACTTC

clone size: -
CDR3 length: 15
D gene: TRBD1
J gene: TRBJ2-1
V gene: TRBV5-1
CDR3 protein: CASSLEQGVYDEQFF
CDR3 DNA: TGCGCCAGCAGCTTGGAACAGGGGGTTTATGATGAGCAGTTCTTC

clone size: -
CDR3 length: 14
D gene: -
J gene: TRBJ2-1
V gene: TRBV19
CDR3 protein: CASSPLVVPDEQFF
CDR3 DNA: TGTGCCAGTAGTCCCCTGGTGGTGCCGGATGAGCAGTTCTTC

clone size: -
CDR3 length: 17
D gene: -
J gene: TRBJ1-3
V gene: TRBV5-8
CDR3 protein: CASSLGPTLSSGNTIYF
CDR3 DNA: TGTGCCAGCAGCTTGGGACCGACTCTTAGCTCTGGAAACACCATATATTTT

clone size: -
CDR3 length: 14
D gene: -
J gene: TRBJ2-2
V gene: TRBV30
CDR3 protein: CAWTNGVNTGELFF
CDR3 DNA: TGTGCCTGGACAAACGGGGTGAACACCGGGGAGCTGTTTTTT

clone size: once
CDR3 length: 14
D gene: TRBD1
J gene: TRBJ1-6
V gene: TRBV27
CDR3 protein: CASSLGRGLSPLHF
CDR3 DNA: TGTGCCAGCAGTTTAGGCAGGGGGCTTTCACCCCTCCACTTT

clone size: -
CDR3 length: 15
D gene: TRBD1
J gene: TRBJ2-7
V gene: TRBV6-5
CDR3 protein: CASSYSDRGKNEQYF
CDR3 DNA: TGTGCCAGCAGTTACTCGGACAGGGGTAAGAACGAGCAGTACTTC